The 9 T cell receptor beta chains given below trace back to one sample, sequenced in a study of shared clonotypes between healthy human individuals. Measured with immunoSEQ multiplex PCR; TCRdb has only the in-frame clones, and not every one. The data hold some 1,600,000 clones, with approximately 98% observed a single time. Source material: naive CD4+ T cells sorted from blood. As to subset: CD45RA+ positively selected. The source is a man aged 25-45 years in good health.

V usage is TRBV5-5 and J usage is TRBJ2-5; 7 bases align to TRBD1. CDR1 and CDR2 from the germline V gene are SGHKS and YYEKEE (reference sequence). This CDR3 spans 14 amino acids. The junction had 8 bases not matched to a gene; V was cut back by 4 bases and J by 5 bases. The CDR3 DNA is TGTGCCAGCAGCAACGACAGGGCCAGGGAGACCCAGTACTTC. Translation gives CASSNDRARETQYF.

Notes on this clone: Distinct nucleotide sequences in the sample also encode this CDR3. This chain connects TRBV5-1 to TRBJ2-1, with 9 bases fitting TRBD2. The V segment lost 0 bases and the J segment 9 bases; nucleotides outside the gene matches: 7. Germline V gives CDR1 SGHRS, CDR2 YFSETQ. The CDR3 length is 15 residues. The CDR3 is CASSLELAGGGEQFF. CDR3 nucleotide sequence: TGCGCCAGCAGCTTGGAACTAGCGGGTGGTGGTGAGCAGTTCTTC.

J is TRBJ2-1 and V is TRBV21-1; the D segment call TRBD2 is taken from the table without a DNA check. TRBV21-1 is classified as a pseudogene. The CDR3 runs to 16 residues. In DNA, the CDR3 is TGTGCCAGCAGCAAGTTCCGTCTAGCGGGAGGTGATGAGCAGTTCTTC. Protein product: CASSKFRLAGGDEQFF.

This chain connects TRBV7-9 to TRBJ2-2; unclear D gene. CDR1 and CDR2 (germline): SEHNR, FQNEAQ (reference sequence). The V end lost 5 bases, the J end lost 4 bases, and 17 bases lay between the germline ends. The CDR3 runs 16 residues. The CDR3 region is CASSPSIGRSTGELFF. The CDR3, as DNA: TGTGCCAGCAGCCCCTCCATTGGGCGAAGCACCGGGGAGCTGTTTTTT.

The chain carries TRBV6-1 and TRBJ1-3, with 7 nucleotides matching TRBD1. CDR1 is MNHNS and CDR2 is SASEGT in the germline V gene. The CDR3 consists of 17 residues. The J segment lost 4 bases and the V segment lost 2 bases, leaving 11 bases of the junction unmatched. The CDR3 here is CASSESLEGAWGNTIYF. The CDR3 DNA reads TGTGCCAGCAGTGAAAGTCTAGAGGGGGCGTGGGGAAACACCATATATTTT.

This chain uses TRBV5-4 with TRBJ2-7, with D tentatively TRBD1 (6 bases). The CDR3 has 14 residues. The germline CDR1 and CDR2 sequences are SGHNT and YYREEE (reference sequence). V lost 0 bases and J lost 3, with 10 bases in between. This CDR3 is CASSLATGRYEQYF. The CDR3 nucleotides read TGTGCCAGCAGCTTGGCGACAGGACGCTACGAGCAGTACTTC.

The V call is TRBV21-1, the J call TRBJ2-7; no check of the table's D call, TRBD2, against the DNA was made. TRBV21-1 is a pseudogene segment. This CDR3 comprises 14 residues. The DNA of the CDR3 is TGTGCCGACAGCGCGGCTAGGAACGGGGGCGAGCAGTACTTC. Its translation is CADSAARNGGEQYF.

This chain connects TRBV2 to TRBJ2-5, with D perhaps matching TRBD1 (6 bases). With 7 bases removed from V and 0 bases from J, the gap between germline ends came to 6 bases. Germline lookup yields CDR1 SNHLY and CDR2 FYNNEI. This CDR3 region has 12 residues. DNA for the CDR3: TGTGCCAGCACAGGGGACCAAGAGACCCAGTACTTC. Translation gives CASTGDQETQYF. The full variable domain, its missing parts supplied by reference TRBV2 and TRBJ2-5, is EPEVTQTPSHQVTQMGQEVILRCVPISNHLYFYWYRQILGQKVEFLVSFYNNEISEKSEIFDDQFSVERPDGSNFTLKIRSTKLEDSAMYFCASTGDQETQYFGPGTRLLVL.

The V and J genes are TRBV11-2 and TRBJ1-3; D remains unclear. The CDR3 contains 11 residues. V was pared by 5 bases and J by 4 bases, with 3 bases between. Germline V gives CDR1 SGHAT, CDR2 FQNNGV. This chain's CDR3 is CASSQGNTIYF. CDR3 nucleotide sequence: TGTGCCAGCAGCCAAGGAAACACCATATATTTT.